Listed below are T cell receptor beta chains from one sample, sequenced in a study of identical twins' blood T cells. TCRdb recomputed calls from the 5' RACE reads with MiXCR, one row per CDR3 protein. This table has 350,000 to 400,000 distinct CDR3 sequences, around 30% appearing once. Sample: PBMCs. Every receptor here comes from a woman between 18 and 55 years old in good health. The CDR3 runs from the conserved cysteine through the conserved F or W. D genes are given only for firm matches. A row's size may be missing; if present it is once, few, many or a size class.

D gene: .; clone size: .; J gene: TRBJ2-3; V gene: TRBV20-1; CDR3 protein: CSAREGGYGQYF; CDR3 DNA: TGCAGTGCTAGGGAAGGTGGATATGGGCAGTATTTT
D gene: .; clone size: few; J gene: TRBJ2-1; V gene: TRBV6-2/TRBV6-3; CDR3 protein: CASSYDARSWEQFF; CDR3 DNA: TGTGCCAGCAGTTACGACGCCCGCTCATGGGAGCAGTTCTTC
D gene: .; clone size: many; J gene: TRBJ1-1; V gene: TRBV20-1; CDR3 protein: CSAYTGHAEAFF; CDR3 DNA: TGCAGTGCTTATACAGGGCACGCTGAAGCTTTCTTT
D gene: .; clone size: many; J gene: TRBJ1-5; V gene: TRBV6-6; CDR3 protein: CASSYSAVILDQPQHF; CDR3 DNA: TGTGCCAGCAGTTACTCGGCAGTAATTCTCGATCAGCCCCAGCATTTT
D gene: .; clone size: .; J gene: TRBJ2-2; V gene: TRBV4-3; CDR3 protein: CASSQDFSSAELFF; CDR3 DNA: TGCGCCAGCAGCCAAGATTTCTCGTCCGCGGAGCTGTTTTTT
D gene: .; clone size: .; J gene: TRBJ2-5; V gene: TRBV12-3/TRBV12-4; CDR3 protein: CASSLQETAGTQYF; CDR3 DNA: TGTGCCAGCAGTTTACAGGAAACCGCAGGGACCCAGTACTTC
D gene: .; clone size: .; J gene: TRBJ1-1; V gene: TRBV7-9; CDR3 protein: CASSLLEGTEAFF; CDR3 DNA: TGTGCCAGCAGCTTATTGGAGGGGACTGAAGCTTTCTTT
D gene: TRBD2; clone size: few; J gene: TRBJ2-2; V gene: TRBV20-1; CDR3 protein: CSARDPYRTGGSTGELFF; CDR3 DNA: TGCAGTGCTAGAGATCCCTATAGGACGGGGGGGAGCACCGGGGAGCTGTTTTTT
D gene: .; clone size: .; J gene: TRBJ1-1; V gene: TRBV29-1; CDR3 protein: CSVRWLGVNTEAFF; CDR3 DNA: TGCAGCGTTAGATGGCTAGGGGTGAACACTGAAGCTTTCTTT
D gene: .; clone size: many; J gene: TRBJ2-1; V gene: TRBV4-3; CDR3 protein: CASSQVSGYGEQFF; CDR3 DNA: TGCGCCAGCAGCCAAGTTTCGGGATACGGTGAGCAGTTCTTC
D gene: .; clone size: .; J gene: TRBJ1-2; V gene: TRBV10-3; CDR3 protein: CAISVAGANYGYTF; CDR3 DNA: TGTGCCATCAGTGTAGCAGGGGCTAACTATGGCTACACCTTC
D gene: .; clone size: few; J gene: TRBJ1-6; V gene: TRBV19; CDR3 protein: CASSQGLGSGSPLHF; CDR3 DNA: TGTGCCAGTAGTCAAGGGCTCGGAAGCGGGTCACCCCTCCACTTT
D gene: .; clone size: few; J gene: TRBJ1-1; V gene: TRBV2; CDR3 protein: CASTGGDGSTEAFF; CDR3 DNA: TGTGCCAGCACGGGAGGGGACGGGTCCACTGAAGCTTTCTTT
D gene: .; clone size: many; J gene: TRBJ2-1; V gene: TRBV6-2/TRBV6-3; CDR3 protein: CASSSRLGGDEQFF; CDR3 DNA: TGTGCCAGCAGTTCTAGACTGGGGGGCGATGAGCAGTTCTTC
D gene: TRBD2; clone size: .; J gene: TRBJ2-1; V gene: TRBV7-2; CDR3 protein: CASPKNPGEGGGEQFF; CDR3 DNA: TGTGCCAGCCCCAAAAACCCGGGGGAGGGTGGAGGTGAGCAGTTCTTC
D gene: TRBD2; clone size: .; J gene: TRBJ2-5; V gene: TRBV13; CDR3 protein: CASSIGTSMETQYF; CDR3 DNA: TGTGCCAGCAGCATTGGGACTAGCATGGAGACCCAGTACTTC